The rows below give T cell receptor beta chains drawn from one sample of a study of T cell responses to AZD1222 COVID-19 vaccine. Clones were read by immunoSEQ multiplex PCR, and TCRdb kept only the in-frame ones, dropping some. The table records approximately 300,000 clones, almost 95% of them present only once. Specimen: peripheral blood, collected 28 days after the second AZD1222 dose. The receptors originated from an adult who received the AZD1222 COVID-19 vaccine. Both conserved end residues are part of each CDR3. Each record gives: V gene, D gene, clone size, J gene, CDR3 DNA, CDR3 protein. The D gene is left open where the match is weak. Only part of the rows carry a size: once, few, many, or a class if the clone is expanded.

v_call: TRBV3-1/TRBV3-2; d_call: NA; clone_size: NA; j_call: TRBJ1-1; cdr3_nt: TGTGCCAGCAGCCAGCGCCCGAACACTGAAGCTTTCTTT; cdr3_aa: CASSQRPNTEAFF
v_call: TRBV5-5; d_call: NA; clone_size: NA; j_call: TRBJ2-1; cdr3_nt: TGTGCCAGCAGCTTGGGACTAGAAACCTACAATGAGCAGTTCTTC; cdr3_aa: CASSLGLETYNEQFF
v_call: TRBV3-1/TRBV3-2; d_call: TRBD2; clone_size: NA; j_call: TRBJ2-1; cdr3_nt: TGTGCCAGCAGCCAAGATGGAGCGGGGGCGACCTACAATGAGCAGTTCTTC; cdr3_aa: CASSQDGAGATYNEQFF
v_call: TRBV3-1/TRBV3-2; d_call: TRBD2; clone_size: NA; j_call: TRBJ2-3; cdr3_nt: TGTGCCAGCAGGGGTAGCGTAGCGGGGAGGACAGATACGCAGTATTTT; cdr3_aa: CASRGSVAGRTDTQYF
v_call: TRBV3-1/TRBV3-2; d_call: NA; clone_size: NA; j_call: TRBJ1-5; cdr3_nt: TGTGCCAGCAGCCAAGAACGCAATCAGCCCCAGCATTTT; cdr3_aa: CASSQERNQPQHF
v_call: TRBV28; d_call: TRBD1; clone_size: few; j_call: TRBJ2-4; cdr3_nt: TGTGCCAGCAGTTTGGTCAGGGGGCTCATACTAGCCAAAAACATTCAGTACTTC; cdr3_aa: CASSLVRGLILAKNIQYF
v_call: TRBV24-1; d_call: TRBD2; clone_size: NA; j_call: TRBJ2-1; cdr3_nt: TGTGCCACCAGTGATAGTCTAGCGGGTTCGTACAATGAGCAGTTCTTC; cdr3_aa: CATSDSLAGSYNEQFF
v_call: TRBV2; d_call: NA; clone_size: NA; j_call: TRBJ2-5; cdr3_nt: TGTGCCAGCGGATTAGCGATACAAGAGACCCAGTACTTC; cdr3_aa: CASGLAIQETQYF
v_call: TRBV19; d_call: NA; clone_size: NA; j_call: TRBJ2-3; cdr3_nt: TGTGCCAGTAGTATAGCCGGGGGACGGGTGACAGATACGCAGTATTTT; cdr3_aa: CASSIAGGRVTDTQYF
v_call: TRBV6-5; d_call: NA; clone_size: NA; j_call: TRBJ1-5; cdr3_nt: TGTGCCAGCACAGGGAACGATCAGCCCCAGCATTTT; cdr3_aa: CASTGNDQPQHF
v_call: TRBV4-1; d_call: NA; clone_size: NA; j_call: TRBJ2-2; cdr3_nt: TGCGCCAGCAGCCAAGGGTTTCTGGGGGACGGGGAGCTGTTTTTT; cdr3_aa: CASSQGFLGDGELFF
v_call: TRBV5-1; d_call: TRBD1; clone_size: NA; j_call: TRBJ2-2; cdr3_nt: TGCGCCAGCAGCAGGACAGGGGATGGCACCGGGGAGCTGTTTTTT; cdr3_aa: CASSRTGDGTGELFF
v_call: TRBV5-5; d_call: TRBD1; clone_size: NA; j_call: TRBJ1-1; cdr3_nt: TGTGCCAGCAGCTTGGGTCAGGGACAGGTAAACACTGAAGCTTTCTTT; cdr3_aa: CASSLGQGQVNTEAFF
v_call: TRBV25-1; d_call: NA; clone_size: NA; j_call: TRBJ2-7; cdr3_nt: TGTGCCAGCAGTGAAATCCGGGGGCAGGGGGTTAACGAGCAGTACTTC; cdr3_aa: CASSEIRGQGVNEQYF
v_call: TRBV5-6; d_call: NA; clone_size: NA; j_call: TRBJ1-1; cdr3_nt: TGTGCCAGCAACTTAGGGGGTATCACTGAAGCTTTCTTT; cdr3_aa: CASNLGGITEAFF
v_call: TRBV19; d_call: NA; clone_size: NA; j_call: TRBJ1-4; cdr3_nt: TGTGCCAGTAGAATGGAGGGGTTGGCCAATGAAAAACTGTTTTTT; cdr3_aa: CASRMEGLANEKLFF
v_call: TRBV9; d_call: TRBD1; clone_size: NA; j_call: TRBJ1-2; cdr3_nt: TGTGCCAGCAGCGTAACGGGACAGAGGAACTATGGCTACACCTTC; cdr3_aa: CASSVTGQRNYGYTF
v_call: TRBV27; d_call: NA; clone_size: NA; j_call: TRBJ1-2; cdr3_nt: TGTGCCAGCAGTTTAGGCGGCAGAGACTACACCTTC; cdr3_aa: CASSLGGRDYTF
v_call: TRBV5-1; d_call: NA; clone_size: NA; j_call: TRBJ1-4; cdr3_nt: TGCGCCAGCAGTCCTTTAGGGTGGAGGGAAAAACTGTTTTTT; cdr3_aa: CASSPLGWREKLFF
v_call: TRBV5-1; d_call: NA; clone_size: NA; j_call: TRBJ2-1; cdr3_nt: TGCGCTGCGACCAACGGGGCTCTAGCGCGCTACAATGAGCAGTTCTTC; cdr3_aa: CAATNGALARYNEQFF
v_call: TRBV30; d_call: NA; clone_size: NA; j_call: TRBJ2-3; cdr3_nt: TGTGCCTGGAGTGTACTATCCCTTGCCACAGATACGCAGTATTTT; cdr3_aa: CAWSVLSLATDTQYF
v_call: TRBV4-1; d_call: NA; clone_size: few; j_call: TRBJ1-2; cdr3_nt: TGCGCCAGCAGCCAAGTGGGTTTTGGCTACACCTTC; cdr3_aa: CASSQVGFGYTF
v_call: TRBV2; d_call: NA; clone_size: NA; j_call: TRBJ1-5; cdr3_nt: TGTGCCAGCAGGATGCCCGGGACCAGAAATCAGCCCCAGCATTTT; cdr3_aa: CASRMPGTRNQPQHF
v_call: TRBV4-1; d_call: NA; clone_size: NA; j_call: TRBJ1-5; cdr3_nt: TGCGCCAGCAGCCAAGATATGGGGCCTATGGGTCAGCCCCAGCATTTT; cdr3_aa: CASSQDMGPMGQPQHF